The next 6 T cell receptor beta chains were all read from a single sample in a study of cytomegalovirus exposure and HLA in healthy donors. Primers for the PCR totalled 60 Vbeta and 13 Jbeta. Some clones are missing from TCRdb's copy, which holds only in-frame ones; the method was immunoSEQ multiplex PCR. The sample includes about 86,000 clones, roughly 83% of them seen just once. Sequencing input: PBMCs. These receptor sequences come from a middle-aged woman in good health and CMV-seropositive.

This clone was seen just once. The chain recombines TRBV5-8 with TRBJ2-1; 9 bases line up with TRBD1. Germline CDR1 and CDR2: SGHTS and YDEGEE. CDR3 length equals 16 residues. The junction had 10 bases not matched to a gene; V was cut back by 6 bases and J by 3 bases. The DNA of the CDR3 is TGTGCCAGCACCGTTCACAGGGGGCCTATCTACAATGAGCAGTTCTTC. It is translated as CASTVHRGPIYNEQFF. The variable domain in full, completed from reference TRBV5-8 and TRBJ2-1, reads EAGVTQSPTHLIKTRGQQATLRCSPISGHTSVYWYQQALGLGLQFLLWYDEGEERNRGNFPPRFSGRQFPNYSSELNVNALELEDSALYLCASTVHRGPIYNEQFFGPGTRLTVL.

The rearrangement links TRBV28 to TRBJ1-1; the D is unclear. Germline assignment: CDR1 MDHEN and CDR2 SYDVKM. This CDR3 spans 13 amino acids. The V end lost 5 bases, the J end lost 5 bases, and 12 bases lay between the germline ends. The CDR3 reads CASSQWRGTEAFF. CDR3 nucleotide sequence: TGTGCCAGCAGTCAATGGCGGGGTACTGAAGCTTTCTTT.

This chain joins TRBV6-4 and TRBJ1-1; D might be TRBD1 (5 bases). The CDR3 is 15 amino acids. CDR1 is MRHNA, CDR2 SNTAGT, per germline. Trimming left V 3 bases short and J 4 bases short, with 15 bases between. The CDR3 bases are TGTGCCAGCAGTGAAATTCCGGGGGTGAGCACTGAAGCTTTCTTT. Its translation is CASSEIPGVSTEAFF.

CDR3 sequence: CASSRGTGGYTF. DNA for the CDR3: TGTGCCAGCAGCCGAGGGACAGGGGGCTACACCTTC. The rearrangement joins TRBV27 to TRBJ1-2; 9 bases match TRBD1. The CDR3 extends over 12 amino acids. Germline CDR1 and CDR2: MNHEY and SMNVEV (reference sequence). J was trimmed by 8 bases and V by 6 bases; bases with no gene match: 4.

The sample holds a few counts of this clone. The rearrangement joins TRBV4-2 to TRBJ2-5; D may be TRBD2 (5 bases). The CDR3 extends over 16 amino acids. The germline V gene has CDR1 LGHNA and CDR2 YNFKEQ. V shed 0 bases and J shed 3 bases, with 14 bases lying between them. DNA for the CDR3: TGTGCCAGCAGCCAAGAGAGGGCCGGGCGGGAAGAGACCCAGTACTTC. Translation gives CASSQERAGREETQYF.

The J gene is TRBJ2-1, the V gene TRBV11-3; the match to TRBD2 covers 8 bases. This CDR3 spans 15 amino acids. The germline CDR1 and CDR2 sequences are SGHNT and YENEEA. Trimming removed 2 bases from V and 6 bases from J; junction bases left unmatched: 6. CDR3 nucleotides: TGTGCCAGCAGCTTAAGCGGGAGCAGGGGCAATGAGCAGTTCTTC. Amino acid sequence: CASSLSGSRGNEQFF.